This T cell receptor (beta chain) was identified in a study of human T cells and chemical hapten exposure. Study-level results: Compared with pre-sensitization or healthy control sets, expanded TCRs clustered more. Expanded TCR counts at PT1 were positively correlated with the patch test score. DPC sensitization did not alter TCRs above 1 in 1000 frequency.

As handled by the study authors: Ranging from roughly 23,224 to 700,000, TCR counts per sample had a median value of around 91,000. TCRdb recomputed calls from the RACE reads with MiXCR, one row per CDR3 protein. TCRdb's processing, not the study's, gives the V and J calls here. The sample holds approximately 400,000 distinct CDR3 sequences, 4.5% to 6% seen once. Time point meaning: pre-sensitization, week 0. Treatment in this sample: therapeutic diphenylcyclopropenone sensitization with weekly scalp DPC. This clonotype was observed at least ten times. Its antigen is currently unknown. Sequenced material: whole blood, taken in connection with sensitization to the hapten diphenylcyclopropenone (DPC). The sequence was collected from a woman aged 45-65 years with alopecia areata. Some clones in this sample may be carry-over from other donors' samples.

DNA for the CDR3: TGTGCCAGCAGTCCTTCCGTCGGGCCGTACGAGCAGTACTTC. This codes for CASSPSVGPYEQYF. The chain joins TRBV27 to TRBJ2-7; D gene ambiguous. The germline V and J ends were trimmed by 5 bases and 4 bases, with 15 bases remaining between them. The CDR3 has 14 amino acids. Germline lookup yields CDR1 MNHEY and CDR2 SMNVEV (reference sequence).